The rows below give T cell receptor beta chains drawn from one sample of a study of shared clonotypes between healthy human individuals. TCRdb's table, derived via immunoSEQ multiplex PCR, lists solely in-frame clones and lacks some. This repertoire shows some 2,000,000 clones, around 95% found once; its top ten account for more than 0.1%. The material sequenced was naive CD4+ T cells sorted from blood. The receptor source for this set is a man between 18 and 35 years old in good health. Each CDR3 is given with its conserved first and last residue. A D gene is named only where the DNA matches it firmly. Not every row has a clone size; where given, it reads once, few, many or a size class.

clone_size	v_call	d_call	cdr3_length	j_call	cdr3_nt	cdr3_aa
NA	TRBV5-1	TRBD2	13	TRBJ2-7	TGCGCCAGCAGGACTAGCGGAGGGTACGAGCAGTACTTC	CASRTSGGYEQYF
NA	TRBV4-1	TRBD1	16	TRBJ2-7	TGCGCCAGCAGCCAAGGGATCGACAGGGGATATTACGAGCAGTACTTC	CASSQGIDRGYYEQYF
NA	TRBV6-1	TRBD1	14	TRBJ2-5	TGTGCCAGCAGTCAAGGGACAGTCAAAGAGACCCAGTACTTC	CASSQGTVKETQYF
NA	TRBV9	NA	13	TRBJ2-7	TGTGCCAGCAGCCCCCCCGGCAGATACGAGCAGTACTTC	CASSPPGRYEQYF
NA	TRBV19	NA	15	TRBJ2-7	TGTGCCAGTAGTATGATCGGAGAACGGCCCTACGAGCAGTACTTC	CASSMIGERPYEQYF
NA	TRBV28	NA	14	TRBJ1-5	TGTGCCAGCACCCCGGGGGTTAGCAATCAGCCCCAGCATTTT	CASTPGVSNQPQHF
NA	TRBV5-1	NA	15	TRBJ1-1	TGCGCCAGCAGCTTGCAGGGCAGTGAGAGCACTGAAGCTTTCTTT	CASSLQGSESTEAFF
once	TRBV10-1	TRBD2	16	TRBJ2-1	TGCGCCAGCAGTCCCATAGCGGGGAGCTCCTACAATGAGCAGTTCTTC	CASSPIAGSSYNEQFF
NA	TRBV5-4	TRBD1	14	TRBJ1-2	TGTGCCAGCAGCTTTGGGGACAGGAACTATGGCTACACCTTC	CASSFGDRNYGYTF
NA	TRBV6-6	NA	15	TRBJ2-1	TGTGCCAGCAGTTACGCCCGCGTCGGCGGCAATGAGCAGTTCTTC	CASSYARVGGNEQFF
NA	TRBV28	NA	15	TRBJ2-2	TGTGCCAGCAGTTTGAGGGGGTTTTATTCCGGGGAGCTGTTTTTT	CASSLRGFYSGELFF
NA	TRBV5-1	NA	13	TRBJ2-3	TGCGCCAGCAGCTTGCGACAGGCAGATACGCAGTATTTT	CASSLRQADTQYF
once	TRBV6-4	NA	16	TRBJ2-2	TGTGCCAGCAGCCCTCGCGAAGGGGCGGGCACCGGGGAGCTGTTTTTT	CASSPREGAGTGELFF
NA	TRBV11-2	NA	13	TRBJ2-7	TGTGCCAGCAGCAGGGACTCGTACTACGAGCAGTACTTC	CASSRDSYYEQYF
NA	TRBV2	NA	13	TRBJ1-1	TGTGCCAGCAGCGAGGAGGCCCCCACTGAAGCTTTCTTT	CASSEEAPTEAFF
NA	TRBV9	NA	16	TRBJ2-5	TGTGCCACCAGCGTTGGGTCTAGCGCCGACCAAGAGACCCAGTACTTC	CATSVGSSADQETQYF
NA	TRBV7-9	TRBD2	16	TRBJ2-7	TGTGCCAGCAGCTTAGCGGCTAGCGGGAGCTCCTACGAGCAGTACTTC	CASSLAASGSSYEQYF
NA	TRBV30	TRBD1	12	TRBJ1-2	TGTGCCTGGGTCGGGACAGCCTATGGCTACACCTTC	CAWVGTAYGYTF
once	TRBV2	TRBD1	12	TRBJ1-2	TGTGCCAGCAGAGGGACAGCCCGCGGCTACACCTTC	CASRGTARGYTF
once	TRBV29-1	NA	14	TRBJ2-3	TGCAGCGTTGAGAACAGGGATACTACAGATACGCAGTATTTT	CSVENRDTTDTQYF
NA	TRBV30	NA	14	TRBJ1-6	TGTGCCTCCCAGGGCAGCTCCTATAATTCACCCCTCCACTTT	CASQGSSYNSPLHF
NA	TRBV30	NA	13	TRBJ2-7	TGTGCCTGGAGTGTAAGGCAGAGCTACGAGCAGTACTTC	CAWSVRQSYEQYF
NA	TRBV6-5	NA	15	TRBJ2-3	TGTGCCAGCAGGCCTAGGACGGCTGGCACAGATACGCAGTATTTT	CASRPRTAGTDTQYF
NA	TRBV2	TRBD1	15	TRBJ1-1	TGTGCCAGCAGTGAATCCGGGACAGTGAACACTGAAGCTTTCTTT	CASSESGTVNTEAFF
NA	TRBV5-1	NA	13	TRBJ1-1	TGCGCCAGCAGCAAGGACGCTAACACTGAAGCTTTCTTT	CASSKDANTEAFF
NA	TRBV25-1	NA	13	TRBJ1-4	TGTGCCAGCAGGAAGGAGGTTGGCGAAAAACTGTTTTTT	CASRKEVGEKLFF
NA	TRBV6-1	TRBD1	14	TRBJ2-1	TGTGCCAGCACCAAACAGGGGCGCCATAATGAGCAGTTCTTC	CASTKQGRHNEQFF
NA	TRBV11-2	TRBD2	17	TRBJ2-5	TGTGCCAGCAGCCCAGGGGCTAGCGGGCCCTCCGGGGAGACCCAGTACTTC	CASSPGASGPSGETQYF
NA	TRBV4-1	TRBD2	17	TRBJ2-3	TGCGCCAGCAGCCAAGAATTGACTAGCGGGAGAGCAGATACGCAGTATTTT	CASSQELTSGRADTQYF
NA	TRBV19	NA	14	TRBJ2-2	TGTGCCAGTAAGTGGCGGGAGAACACCGGGGAGCTGTTTTTT	CASKWRENTGELFF
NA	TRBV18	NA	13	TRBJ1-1	TGTGCCAGCTCACCCCGGGCCCCCGCTGAAGCTTTCTTT	CASSPRAPAEAFF
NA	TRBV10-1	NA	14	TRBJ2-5	TGCGCCAGCAGTCGACAGGCCTCCCAAGAGACCCAGTACTTC	CASSRQASQETQYF
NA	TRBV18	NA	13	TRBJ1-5	TGTGCCAGCTCAGAGGGGCCGAATCAGCCCCAGCATTTT	CASSEGPNQPQHF
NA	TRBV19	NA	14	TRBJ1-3	TGTGCCAGTAGTATACAGGGGCCTGGAAACACCATATATTTT	CASSIQGPGNTIYF
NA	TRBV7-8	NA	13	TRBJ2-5	TGTGCCAGCAGCTTTGGCGAACAAGAGACCCAGTACTTC	CASSFGEQETQYF
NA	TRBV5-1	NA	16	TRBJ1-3	TGCGCCAGCAGCTTGGAGAGGACAAGCTCTGGAAACACCATATATTTT	CASSLERTSSGNTIYF
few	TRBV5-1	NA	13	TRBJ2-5	TGCGCCAGCAGCGCGGGACTGCAAGAGACCCAGTACTTC	CASSAGLQETQYF
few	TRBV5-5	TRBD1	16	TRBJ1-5	TGTGCCAGCAGCTGGGACAGCGAGTGGGGCAATCAGCCCCAGCATTTT	CASSWDSEWGNQPQHF
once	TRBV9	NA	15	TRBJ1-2	TGTGCCAGCAGCGTAGCTACAGTAGCTAACTATGGCTACACCTTC	CASSVATVANYGYTF
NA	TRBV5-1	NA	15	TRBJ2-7	TGCGCCAGCAGCTTGGCGGGCTACCCCTCCTACGAGCAGTACTTC	CASSLAGYPSYEQYF
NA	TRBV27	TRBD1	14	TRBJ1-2	TGTGCCAGCAGTTTAGGAGCGACAGGGAGCGGCTACACCTTC	CASSLGATGSGYTF
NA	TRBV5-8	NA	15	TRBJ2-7	TGTGCCAGCAGCTTGGGACAGATCCTCTCCTACGAGCAGTACTTC	CASSLGQILSYEQYF
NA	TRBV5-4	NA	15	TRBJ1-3	TGTGCCAGCAGCTTGCAGGGACTCTCTGGAAACACCATATATTTT	CASSLQGLSGNTIYF
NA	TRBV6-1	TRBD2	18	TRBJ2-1	TGTGCCAGCAGTGAATTTTTCTGGTCTAGCGGGAGAAACAATGAGCAGTTCTTC	CASSEFFWSSGRNNEQFF
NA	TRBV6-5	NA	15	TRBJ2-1	TGTGCCAGCAGTTACAGGGGTTTGACCTACAATGAGCAGTTCTTC	CASSYRGLTYNEQFF
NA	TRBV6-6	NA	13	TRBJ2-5	TGTGCCAGCAGTCATCCCACCGTTGAGACCCAGTACTTC	CASSHPTVETQYF
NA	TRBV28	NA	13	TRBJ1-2	TGTGCCAGCAGACCAGGAGCAGGCTATGGCTACACCTTC	CASRPGAGYGYTF
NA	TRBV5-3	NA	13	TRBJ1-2	TGTGCCAGAAGCCCGACAGGTTCCTATGGCTACACCTTC	CARSPTGSYGYTF
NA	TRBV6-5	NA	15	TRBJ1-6	TGTGCCAGCAGTTACCACGGGACAAGGGATTCACCCCTCCACTTT	CASSYHGTRDSPLHF
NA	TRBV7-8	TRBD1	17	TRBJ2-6	TGTGCCAGCAGCTTAAGGGACAGAGGCTCTGGGGCCAACGTCCTGACTTTC	CASSLRDRGSGANVLTF
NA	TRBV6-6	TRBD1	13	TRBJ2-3	TGTGCCATCTCGGGACAGGGCACAGATACGCAGTATTTT	CAISGQGTDTQYF
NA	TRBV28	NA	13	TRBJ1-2	TGTGCCAGCGACAACGTGTTAGGATTCGGCTACACCTTC	CASDNVLGFGYTF
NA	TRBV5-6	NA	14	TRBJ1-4	TGTGCCAGCAGCTTGGAAGGAGGGACTTTCAGACTGTTTTTT	CASSLEGGTFRLFF
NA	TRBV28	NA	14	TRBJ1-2	TGTGCCAGCACAGTGGGCAGAACTAACTATGGCTACACCTTC	CASTVGRTNYGYTF
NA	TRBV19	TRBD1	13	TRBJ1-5	TGTGCCACTAAAGGACAGGGGCATCAGCCCCAGCATTTT	CATKGQGHQPQHF
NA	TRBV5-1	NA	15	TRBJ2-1	TGCGCCAGCAGCCGCCTCCGGGACCCATCCAATGAGCAGTTCTTC	CASSRLRDPSNEQFF
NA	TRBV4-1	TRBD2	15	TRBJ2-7	TGCGCCAGCAGCCAAGATTGGACTAGCGGTTACGAGCAGTACTTC	CASSQDWTSGYEQYF